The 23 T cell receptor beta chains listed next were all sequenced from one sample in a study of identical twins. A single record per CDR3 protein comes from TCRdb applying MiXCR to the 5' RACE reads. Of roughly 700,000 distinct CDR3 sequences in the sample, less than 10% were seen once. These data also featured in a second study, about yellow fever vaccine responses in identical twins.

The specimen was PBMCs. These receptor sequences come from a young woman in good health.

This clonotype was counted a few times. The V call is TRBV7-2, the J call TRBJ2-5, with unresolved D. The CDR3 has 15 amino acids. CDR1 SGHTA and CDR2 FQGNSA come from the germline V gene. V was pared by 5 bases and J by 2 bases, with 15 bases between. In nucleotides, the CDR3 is TGTGCCAGCAGCCTTAGCTCAGGCCTTCAAGAGACCCAGTACTTC. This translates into CASSLSSGLQETQYF. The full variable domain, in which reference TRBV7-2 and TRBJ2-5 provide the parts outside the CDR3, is GAGVSQSPSNKVTEKGKDVELRCDPISGHTALYWYRQSLGQGLEFLIYFQGNSAPDKSGLPSDRFSAERTGGSVSTLTIQRTQQEDSAVYLCASSLSSGLQETQYFGPGTRLLVL.

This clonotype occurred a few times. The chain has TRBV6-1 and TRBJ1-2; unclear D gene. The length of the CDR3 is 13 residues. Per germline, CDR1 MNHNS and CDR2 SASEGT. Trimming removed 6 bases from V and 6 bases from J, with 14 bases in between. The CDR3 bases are TGTGCCAGCAGCCCCGGACGCACGGATGGCTACACCTTC. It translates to CASSPGRTDGYTF.

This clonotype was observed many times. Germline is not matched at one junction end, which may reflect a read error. CDR3 loop: CASSKNTEAFF. In DNA form, the CDR3 reads TGCGCCAGCTCCAAGAACACTGAAGCTTTCTTT. V is TRBV6-6 and J is TRBJ1-1; D gene ambiguous. The CDR3 has 11 amino acids. The germline CDR1 and CDR2 sequences are MNHNY and SVGAGI (reference sequence).

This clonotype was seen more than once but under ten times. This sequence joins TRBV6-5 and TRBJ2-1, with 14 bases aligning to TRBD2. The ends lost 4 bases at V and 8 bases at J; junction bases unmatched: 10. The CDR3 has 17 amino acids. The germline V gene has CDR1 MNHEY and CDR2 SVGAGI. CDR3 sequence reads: CASSFLGLAGGGDEQFF. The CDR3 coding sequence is TGTGCCAGCAGTTTCCTTGGACTAGCGGGGGGCGGGGATGAGCAGTTCTTC.

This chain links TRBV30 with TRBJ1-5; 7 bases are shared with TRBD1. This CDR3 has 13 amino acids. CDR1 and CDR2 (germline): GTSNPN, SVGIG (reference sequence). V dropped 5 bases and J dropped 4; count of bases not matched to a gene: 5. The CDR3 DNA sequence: TGTGCCTGGGCCCCAGGGGGAAATCAGCCCCAGCATTTT. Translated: CAWAPGGNQPQHF. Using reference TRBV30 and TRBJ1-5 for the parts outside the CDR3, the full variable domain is SQTIHQWPATLVQPVGSPLSLECTVEGTSNPNLYWYRQAAGRGLQLLFYSVGIGQISSEVPQNLSASRPQDRQFILSSKKLLLSDSGFYLCAWAPGGNQPQHFGDGTRLSIL.

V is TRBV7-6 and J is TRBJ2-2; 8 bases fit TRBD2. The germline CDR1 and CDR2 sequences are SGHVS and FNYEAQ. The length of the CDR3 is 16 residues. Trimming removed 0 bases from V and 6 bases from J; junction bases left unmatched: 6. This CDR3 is CASSLAAGGPSGELFF. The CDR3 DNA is TGTGCCAGCAGCTTAGCCGCGGGAGGTCCCTCCGGGGAGCTGTTTTTT.

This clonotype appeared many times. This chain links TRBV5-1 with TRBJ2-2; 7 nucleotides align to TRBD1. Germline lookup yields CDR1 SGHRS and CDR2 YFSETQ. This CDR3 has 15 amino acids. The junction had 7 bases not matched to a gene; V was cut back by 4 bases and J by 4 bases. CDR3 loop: CASSQRQGSTGELFF. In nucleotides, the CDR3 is TGCGCCAGCAGCCAACGACAGGGTAGCACCGGGGAGCTGTTTTTT.

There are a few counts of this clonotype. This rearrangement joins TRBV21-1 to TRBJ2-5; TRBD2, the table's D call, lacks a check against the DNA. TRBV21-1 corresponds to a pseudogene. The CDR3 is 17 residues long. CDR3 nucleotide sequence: TGTGCCAGCAGCAAATGGGTGGCTAGCGGGTTGCAAGAGACCCAGTACTTC. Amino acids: CASSKWVASGLQETQYF.

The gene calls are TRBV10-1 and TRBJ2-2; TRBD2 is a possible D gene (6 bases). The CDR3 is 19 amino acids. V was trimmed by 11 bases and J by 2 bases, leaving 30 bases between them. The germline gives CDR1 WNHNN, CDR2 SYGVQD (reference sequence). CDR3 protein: CAFNRTYRREIPNTGELFF. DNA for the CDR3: TGCGCCTTCAATAGGACGTACCGGAGGGAAATTCCCAACACCGGGGAGCTGTTTTTT.

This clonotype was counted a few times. In nucleotides, the CDR3 is TGTGCCAGCAGCCAAGTTTCATCGGGGGAGACCCAGTACTTC. Translated, it gives CASSQVSSGETQYF. V gene TRBV3-1 combines with J gene TRBJ2-5, with a possible D match to TRBD2 (5 bases). The V gene's germline CDR1 is LGHDT and CDR2 YNNKEL (reference sequence). CDR3 size: 14 residues. The V gene lost 1 base and the J gene lost 5 bases, with 11 bases spanning the gap.

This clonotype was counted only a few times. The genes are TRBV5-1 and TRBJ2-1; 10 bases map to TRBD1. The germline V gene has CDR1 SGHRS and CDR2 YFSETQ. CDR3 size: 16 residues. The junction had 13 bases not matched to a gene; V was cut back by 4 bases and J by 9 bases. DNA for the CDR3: TGCGCCAGCAGCATTGGACAGGGGGGCAGTGGTGGTGAGCAGTTCTTC. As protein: CASSIGQGGSGGEQFF.

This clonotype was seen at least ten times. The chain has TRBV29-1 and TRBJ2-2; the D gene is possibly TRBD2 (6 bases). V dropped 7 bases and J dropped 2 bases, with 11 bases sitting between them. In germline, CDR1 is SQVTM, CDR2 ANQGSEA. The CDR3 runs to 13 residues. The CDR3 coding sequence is TGCAGCGCCCGGGAGAGTAACACCGGGGAGCTGTTTTTT. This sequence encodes CSARESNTGELFF.

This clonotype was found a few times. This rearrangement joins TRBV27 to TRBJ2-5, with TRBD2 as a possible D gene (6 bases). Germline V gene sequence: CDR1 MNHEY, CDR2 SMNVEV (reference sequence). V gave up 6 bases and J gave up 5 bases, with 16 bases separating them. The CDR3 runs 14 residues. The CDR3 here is CASSGWASVETQYF. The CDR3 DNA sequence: TGTGCCAGCAGCGGTTGGGCTAGCGTGGAGACCCAGTACTTC.

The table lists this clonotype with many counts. The CDR3 protein is CASSGRGRTEAFF. In DNA, the CDR3 is TGTGCCAGCAGTGGCAGGGGGAGGACTGAAGCTTTCTTT. This chain uses TRBV6-2 or TRBV6-3 with TRBJ1-1, with 7 nucleotides matching TRBD1. Losses at the gene ends were 5 bases for V and 5 bases for J; bases not matched to a gene: 5. CDR1 MNHEY and CDR2 SVGEGT come from the germline V gene. The CDR3 spans 13 residues.

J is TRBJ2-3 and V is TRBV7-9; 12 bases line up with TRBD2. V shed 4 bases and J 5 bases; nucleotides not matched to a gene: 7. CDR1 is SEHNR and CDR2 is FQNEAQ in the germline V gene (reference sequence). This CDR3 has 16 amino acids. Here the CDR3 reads CASSSILAGGKDTQYF. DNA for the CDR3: TGTGCCAGCAGCTCCATTCTAGCGGGAGGGAAAGATACGCAGTATTTT.

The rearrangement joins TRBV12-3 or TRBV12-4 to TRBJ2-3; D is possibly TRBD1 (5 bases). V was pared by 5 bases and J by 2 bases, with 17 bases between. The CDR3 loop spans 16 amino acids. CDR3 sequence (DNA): TGTGCCAGCAGTCTCTCCTTAGGGGTCCTCACAGATACGCAGTATTTT. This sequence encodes CASSLSLGVLTDTQYF.

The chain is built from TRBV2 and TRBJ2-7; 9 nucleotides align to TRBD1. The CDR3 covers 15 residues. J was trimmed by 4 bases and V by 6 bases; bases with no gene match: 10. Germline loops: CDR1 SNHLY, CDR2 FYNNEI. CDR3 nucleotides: TGTGCCAGCAGCGCGACTACAGGGGGCCTATACGAGCAGTACTTC. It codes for CASSATTGGLYEQYF.

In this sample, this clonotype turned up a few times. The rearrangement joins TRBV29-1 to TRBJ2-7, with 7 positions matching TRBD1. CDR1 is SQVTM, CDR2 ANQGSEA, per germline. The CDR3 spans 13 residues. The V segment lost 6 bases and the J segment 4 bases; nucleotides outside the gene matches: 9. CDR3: CSVGQPIPYEQYF. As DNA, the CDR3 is TGCAGCGTGGGACAGCCCATACCATACGAGCAGTACTTC.

The CDR3: CASSQSSGRREQFF. The CDR3 nucleotides are TGTGCCAGCAGCCAGTCTAGCGGTCGGAGGGAGCAGTTCTTC. The chain couples TRBV3-1 to TRBJ2-1, with TRBD2 matching over 7 bases. The CDR3 is 14 amino acids. The V and J ends lost 3 bases and 10 bases, in that order; junction bases with no gene match: 9. Germline loops: CDR1 LGHDT, CDR2 YNNKEL (reference sequence).

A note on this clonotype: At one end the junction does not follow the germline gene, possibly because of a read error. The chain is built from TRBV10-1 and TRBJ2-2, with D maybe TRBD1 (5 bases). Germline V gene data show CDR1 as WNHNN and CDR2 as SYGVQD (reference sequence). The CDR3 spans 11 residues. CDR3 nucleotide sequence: TGCGCCGGCAGGGATACCGGGGAGCTGTTTTTT. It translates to CAGRDTGELFF.

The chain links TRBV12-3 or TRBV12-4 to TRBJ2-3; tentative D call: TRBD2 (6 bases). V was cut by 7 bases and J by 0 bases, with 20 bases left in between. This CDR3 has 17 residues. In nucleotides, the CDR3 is TGTGCCAGCACCATCAGAGGAGGCGGGGTGAGCACAGATACGCAGTATTTT. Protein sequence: CASTIRGGGVSTDTQYF.

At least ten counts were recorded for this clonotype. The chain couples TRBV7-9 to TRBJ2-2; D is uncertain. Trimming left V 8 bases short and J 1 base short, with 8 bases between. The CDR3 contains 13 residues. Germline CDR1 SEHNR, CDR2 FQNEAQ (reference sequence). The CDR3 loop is CASDLGNTGELFF. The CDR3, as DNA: TGTGCCAGCGACCTGGGGAACACCGGGGAGCTGTTTTTT.

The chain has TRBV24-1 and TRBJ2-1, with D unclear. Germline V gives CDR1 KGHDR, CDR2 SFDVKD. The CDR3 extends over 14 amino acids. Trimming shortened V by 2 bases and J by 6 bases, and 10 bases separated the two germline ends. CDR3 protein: CATSDSTRFNEQFF. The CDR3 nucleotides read TGTGCCACCAGTGATTCTACCCGTTTCAATGAGCAGTTCTTC.